These T cell receptor beta chains were read from a single sample in a study of molecular identifiers for immune sequencing clone quantification. TCRdb reprocessed the PCR reads with MiXCR, giving one entry per CDR3 protein. The sample records 400,000 to 600,000 distinct CDR3 sequences, around 23% being singletons. Sequencing was performed on naive CD8+ T cells from blood, with Jurkat cell RNA spiked in. These receptors all stem from a human donor in good health. Some libraries in this study had Jurkat cell RNA spiked in. Each CDR3 is given with its conserved first and last residue. Clone size, where shown, is once, few, many, or a class for clones that have expanded.

many	TRBV7-8	TRBJ2-7	CASSFDRGSYEQYF
NA	TRBV12-3/TRBV12-4	TRBJ1-5	CASSLGQSSGDHSNQPQHF
NA	TRBV6-2/TRBV6-3	TRBJ2-7	CASSKRQELNEQYF
NA	TRBV27	TRBJ1-1	CASGVLPSTEAFF
NA	TRBV11-2	TRBJ2-7	CASSLSGSTGEEQYF
many	TRBV6-2/TRBV6-3	TRBJ2-6	CASSYSRTEAGANVLTF
NA	TRBV19	TRBJ1-5	CASTVQGRGNQPQHF
NA	TRBV4-1	TRBJ1-5	CASSQVQGLIQPQHF
NA	TRBV29-1	TRBJ2-7	CSVEEGQGYEQYF
NA	TRBV4-1	TRBJ1-1	CASSQKNSEAFF
NA	TRBV7-9	TRBJ2-4	CASSPVSLRGPLAKNIQYF
NA	TRBV12-3/TRBV12-4	TRBJ1-1	CASSRPDRDTEAFF
NA	TRBV18	TRBJ1-6	CASSPWTEPFVAPLHF
NA	TRBV28	TRBJ1-6	CASSSRRNSPLHF
few	TRBV13	TRBJ1-1	CASSSGTGTPEAFF
many	TRBV6-5	TRBJ2-7	CASSYSTSGRGEQYF
few	TRBV27	TRBJ2-7	CASSFGPSRVEQYF
NA	TRBV19	TRBJ2-3	CASSPWASGTDTQYF
NA	TRBV20-1	TRBJ2-7	CSATGTAHEQYF
many	TRBV13	TRBJ2-3	CASSLGTGEWDTQYF
few	TRBV6-2/TRBV6-3	TRBJ1-5	CASRKRQGTDYSNQPQHF
many	TRBV25-1	TRBJ2-7	CASSLDRGLEQYF
NA	TRBV6-6	TRBJ1-5	CASNPWVPSNQSQHF
many	TRBV29-1	TRBJ2-2	CSVSGTSGGENTGELFF
few	TRBV19	TRBJ1-5	CASSTRTGLNQPQHF
many	TRBV29-1	TRBJ1-1	CSFYGTGATEAFF
NA	TRBV7-8	TRBJ2-7	CASSRTTGHKDEQHF
few	TRBV20-1	TRBJ2-7	CSASKTGSYEQYF
NA	TRBV11-2	TRBJ2-1	CASSLVIRDRVLDEQFF
few	TRBV7-9	TRBJ2-7	CASSLNWEQYF
many	TRBV13	TRBJ1-1	CASSFENTEAFF
few	TRBV28	TRBJ1-3	CASSFRDKLSGNTIYF
many	TRBV12-3/TRBV12-4	TRBJ1-1	CASWTGGYTEAFF
NA	TRBV27	TRBJ2-7	CASTRAGGSYEQYF
NA	TRBV7-9	TRBJ2-3	CASSRTGTSGAPDTQYF
NA	TRBV5-6	TRBJ1-1	CASSLGRARDTEALF
few	TRBV15	TRBJ2-1	CATSREQSEYNEQFF
few	TRBV6-2/TRBV6-3	TRBJ1-6	CASTPGNSPLHF
once	TRBV9	TRBJ2-2	CASSVRGARGDGTGELFF
NA	TRBV27	TRBJ2-7	CASSPTLPVGVYEQYF
NA	TRBV27	TRBJ2-7	CASSLRAGGPHEQYF
NA	TRBV27	TRBJ2-3	CASSLSKSSGRAGTDTQYF
few	TRBV11-2	TRBJ2-7	CASSLVSRWGEQYF
many	TRBV29-1	TRBJ2-5	CSVVSGLMQETQYF
NA	TRBV6-5	TRBJ2-3	CASRELGGLGDTQYF
few	TRBV6-2/TRBV6-3	TRBJ1-1	CASSYNGWQPNLVAFF
NA	TRBV9	TRBJ2-7	CASSADGYERYF
few	TRBV12-3/TRBV12-4	TRBJ1-5	CASSNVDSNQPQHF
NA	TRBV9	TRBJ2-3	CASTGGLRDTQYF
few	TRBV11-2	TRBJ2-7	CASSLGFARSYEQYF
NA	TRBV19	TRBJ1-1	CASSHSGELNTEAFF
few	TRBV7-9	TRBJ2-7	CASSPEGRGYEQYF
NA	TRBV12-3/TRBV12-4	TRBJ2-3	CASRGGLAGGPGDTQYF
many	TRBV13	TRBJ2-1	CASSSGTIPAPFF
many	TRBV12-5	TRBJ1-5	CASGLGRGGQFHQPQHF